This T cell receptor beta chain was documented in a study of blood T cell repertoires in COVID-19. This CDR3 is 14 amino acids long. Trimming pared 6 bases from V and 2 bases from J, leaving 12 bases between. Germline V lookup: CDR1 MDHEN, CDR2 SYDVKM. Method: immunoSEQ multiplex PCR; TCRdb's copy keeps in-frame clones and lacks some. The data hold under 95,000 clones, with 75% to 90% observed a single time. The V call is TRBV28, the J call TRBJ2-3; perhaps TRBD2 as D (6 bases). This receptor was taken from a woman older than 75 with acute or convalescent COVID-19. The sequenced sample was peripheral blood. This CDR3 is CASRTGGITDTQYF. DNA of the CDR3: TGTGCCAGCAGAACCGGGGGAATCACAGATACGCAGTATTTT.